The T cell receptor beta chain under discussion was sequenced for a study of blood T cell repertoires in COVID-19. Germline V gene data show CDR1 as MNHNS and CDR2 as SASEGT. Deletions cut 3 bases from V and 8 bases from J, with 16 bases between. The CDR3 is made up of 14 amino acids. This clone was seen a single time. Sequenced by immunoSEQ multiplex PCR; TCRdb stores in-frame clones only, minus some. The repertoire includes roughly 400,000 clones, 90% to 95% of them detected once, and 0.7% to 0.95% sits in the top ten. Source material: PBMCs or T cells enriched from blood (not recorded which). This rearrangement joins TRBV6-1 to TRBJ1-1; D is possibly TRBD1 (5 bases). This clonotype was sampled from a woman in her thirties or forties who had been exposed to COVID-19. For the CDR3, the DNA is TGTGCCAGCAGTGATTTAGGAAATCGGGGGGAAGCTTTCTTT. Translating gives CASSDLGNRGEAFF.